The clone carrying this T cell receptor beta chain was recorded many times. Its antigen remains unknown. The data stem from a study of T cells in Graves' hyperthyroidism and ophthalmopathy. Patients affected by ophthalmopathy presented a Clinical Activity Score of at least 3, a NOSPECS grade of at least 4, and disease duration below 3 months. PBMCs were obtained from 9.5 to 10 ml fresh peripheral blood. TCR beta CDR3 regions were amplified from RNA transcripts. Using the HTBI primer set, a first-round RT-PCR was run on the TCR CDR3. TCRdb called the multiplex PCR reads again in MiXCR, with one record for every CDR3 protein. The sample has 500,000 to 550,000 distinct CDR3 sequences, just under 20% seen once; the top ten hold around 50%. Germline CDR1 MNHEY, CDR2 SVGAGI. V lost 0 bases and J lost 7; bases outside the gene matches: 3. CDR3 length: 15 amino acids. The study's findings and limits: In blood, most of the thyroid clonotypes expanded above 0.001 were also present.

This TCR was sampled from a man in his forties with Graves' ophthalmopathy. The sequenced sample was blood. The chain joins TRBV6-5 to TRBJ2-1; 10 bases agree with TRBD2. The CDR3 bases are TGTGCCAGCAGTTACTCAGCGGGAGGGGGAAATGAGCAGTTCTTC. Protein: CASSYSAGGGNEQFF.